The 10 T cell receptor beta chains listed next were all sequenced from one sample in a study of radiotherapy plus CTLA-4 blockade in lung cancer. The assay was immunoSEQ multiplex PCR, and TCRdb's table has in-frame clones only and misses some. This table holds about 53,000 clones, roughly 81% found once. The sample here was peripheral blood, taken from a patient treated with radiotherapy plus ipilimumab. The receptors derive from a human donor with non-small cell lung cancer whose response to radiotherapy plus ipilimumab could not be evaluated.

With regard to this clone: Other DNA sequences in this specimen translate into the identical CDR3. The chain recombines TRBV5-4 with TRBJ1-4; perhaps TRBD1 as D (6 bases). This CDR3 is built from 14 residues. Germline lookup yields CDR1 SGHNT and CDR2 YYREEE (reference sequence). The V end lost 3 bases, the J end lost 8 bases, and 14 bases lay between the germline ends. The CDR3 DNA reads TGTGCCAGCAGCTCAGGACAGAAGGACGAAAAACTGTTTTTT. This codes for CASSSGQKDEKLFF.

The chain employs TRBV19 and TRBJ2-7; 9 bases match TRBD2. This CDR3 is 18 amino acids long. Germline loops: CDR1 LNHDA, CDR2 SQIVND (reference sequence). Trimming at V came to 6 bases and at J to 4 bases, leaving 19 bases not matched to a gene. The CDR3 here is CASSAQHLAGSNPYEQYF. The CDR3, as DNA: TGTGCCAGTAGCGCCCAGCACCTAGCGGGAAGCAACCCTTACGAGCAGTACTTC.

The J gene is TRBJ1-6, the V gene TRBV7-9; 9 positions match TRBD1. The CDR3 is 14 residues long. Per germline, CDR1 SEHNR and CDR2 FQNEAQ (reference sequence). The trim removed 8 bases at V and 9 bases at J, leaving 8 bases unmatched. For the CDR3, the DNA is TGTGCCAGCGGTTCGGGGACAGGGAGTTCACCCCTCCACTTT. This encodes CASGSGTGSSPLHF.

V is TRBV7-9 and J is TRBJ2-7, with TRBD2 identical over 8 bases. The CDR3 is 16 residues long. V trimming: 2 bases; J trimming: 1 base; junction bases outside the gene matches: 7. Germline V lookup: CDR1 SEHNR, CDR2 FQNEAQ (reference sequence). The CDR3 coding sequence is TGTGCCAGCAGCTTATTGCGGGAGGAAAATTCCTACGAGCAGTACTTC. This gives the protein CASSLLREENSYEQYF.

The chain carries TRBV5-4 and TRBJ2-3; TRBD2 is a possible D gene (5 bases). Germline V gives CDR1 SGHNT, CDR2 YYREEE (reference sequence). V lost 0 bases and J 3 bases, leaving 14 bases between the germline ends. The CDR3 consists of 16 residues. The CDR3: CASSLESSIQTDTQYF. The CDR3 DNA follows: TGTGCCAGCAGCTTGGAGTCTAGCATCCAAACAGATACGCAGTATTTT.

The CDR3 here is CASSPPRFEYYGYTF. In nucleotides, the CDR3 is TGTGCCAGCAGTCCTCCTCGGTTCGAGTACTATGGCTACACCTTC. The chain is built from TRBV28 and TRBJ1-2; unclear D gene. CDR3 length: 15 residues. The germline CDR1 and CDR2 sequences are MDHEN and SYDVKM. Trimming shortened V by 5 bases and J by 3 bases, and 16 bases separated the two germline ends.

The chain uses TRBV5-4 and TRBJ2-1; TRBD1 aligns across 8 bases. The CDR3 is made up of 17 amino acids. V was clipped by 0 bases and J by 7 bases; unmatched bases: 12. CDR1 and CDR2 (germline): SGHNT, YYREEE (reference sequence). CDR3 residues: CASSLAVGLQGANEQFF. Written as DNA, the CDR3 is TGTGCCAGCAGCTTGGCGGTGGGGCTCCAGGGGGCTAATGAGCAGTTCTTC.

The chain carries TRBV14 and TRBJ1-1; a possible D gene is TRBD1 (6 bases). This CDR3 has 16 residues. In germline, CDR1 is SGHDN, CDR2 FVKESK. The V gene lost 4 bases and the J gene lost 1 base, with 16 bases spanning the gap. The CDR3, as DNA: TGTGCCAGCAGCCGCCCCACCGGGACACCGAACACTGAAGCTTTCTTT. Translation: CASSRPTGTPNTEAFF.

V gene TRBV29-1 combines with J gene TRBJ2-1; D remains ambiguous. Germline values: CDR1 SQVTM, CDR2 ANQGSEA. The V end was cut by 7 bases, the J end by 0 bases, with 7 bases between. The CDR3 is 12 residues long. As DNA, the CDR3 is TGCAGCGGCCAGAACTCCTACAATGAGCAGTTCTTC. Protein: CSGQNSYNEQFF.

The CDR3 sequence is CAISESLATEQFF. The DNA for the CDR3 is TGTGCCATCAGTGAGTCACTAGCTACTGAGCAGTTCTTC. This chain uses TRBV10-3 with TRBJ2-1; D is perhaps TRBD2 (6 bases). Trimming pared 0 bases from V and 9 bases from J, leaving 9 bases between. The CDR3 is 13 amino acids. Germline values: CDR1 ENHRY, CDR2 SYGVKD.